Included here is one TCR beta chain sequence, with context. What antigen it recognizes has not been identified. There are no base qualities to consult, and no much larger clone falls within one base. These data originate in a study of blood T cell repertoires in COVID-19 (dated by TCRdb to about 2020). Describing the broader study: Collaborator samples came from the United States, Italy and Spain and covered acute and convalescent phases of COVID-19. The material from the prospective study consisted of cDNA or gDNA derived from T cells, B-cell-depleted T cells, or PBMCs. Subjects who had been exposed to COVID-19, were actively infected with it, or had recovered from it provided the deeply sampled blood TCRbeta repertoires that made up the dataset. A freely available public database, intended as a resource for researchers studying the immune response to SARS-CoV-2, is where the repertoires were released. Samples came from the ongoing ImmuneRACE study (first 160 participants) plus 1,254 subjects from 6 global collaborators. A de-identified subject ID, COVID-19 status, age in years and sex were almost always included in the sample metadata. HLA class I and class II types, where available, came from metadata supplied by the sample provider rather than from assay-based typing. Study-wide findings and limitations: The amount of clinical and demographic metadata varied by source and participant and was provided uncurated.

TCRbeta CDR3 regions were amplified from genomic DNA using the immunoSEQ Assay, a bias-controlled multiplex PCR. In the authors' own workflow: The number of nucleated cells in each sample was estimated by amplification of reference gene primers within the assay. To quantify the absolute abundance of each unique TCRbeta CDR3 rearrangement, sequence reads were collapsed and filtered. Productive Simpson clonality was computed per sample as the square root of Simpson's diversity index over productive rearrangements. The table comes from immuneACCESS by way of TCRdb, which keeps in-frame sequences with V and J called. Part of the clones is missing from these tables; in studies checked, under half for an unresolved V gene and the rest for unknown reasons. That table gives V, J and clone size, and the DNA gave D and trimming. The sample table contains 70,000 to 80,000 clones; only one count was recorded for roughly 86% of them. The leading ten clones occupy about an eighth of the sample.

Each collaborating institution followed its own protocols to collect whole blood in K2EDTA tubes. For TCRbeta analysis, collaborators shipped samples in one of three forms: frozen whole blood, isolated PBMCs, or DNA extracted from either of those sample types. The material sequenced was peripheral blood. The clonotype comes from a woman in her sixties or seventies with acute or convalescent COVID-19.

The CDR3 reads CASSGTGLVTDTQYF. The sequenced DNA: TGTGCCAGCAGCGGGACCGGACTAGTCACAGATACGCAGTATTTT. Recombination joined TRBV5-8 with TRBJ2-3, with 7 junctional bases fitting TRBD2. CDR1 and CDR2 are drawn from the germline V gene: SGHTS, YDEGEE. For this chain, trimming is 4 bases at the V end and 2 bases at the J end, and the number of junction bases without a gene match is 7. Measured from the cysteine to the phenylalanine, the CDR3 is 15 residues long. The entry retains the CDR3 DNA only, 45 bases that are in frame from base 1.